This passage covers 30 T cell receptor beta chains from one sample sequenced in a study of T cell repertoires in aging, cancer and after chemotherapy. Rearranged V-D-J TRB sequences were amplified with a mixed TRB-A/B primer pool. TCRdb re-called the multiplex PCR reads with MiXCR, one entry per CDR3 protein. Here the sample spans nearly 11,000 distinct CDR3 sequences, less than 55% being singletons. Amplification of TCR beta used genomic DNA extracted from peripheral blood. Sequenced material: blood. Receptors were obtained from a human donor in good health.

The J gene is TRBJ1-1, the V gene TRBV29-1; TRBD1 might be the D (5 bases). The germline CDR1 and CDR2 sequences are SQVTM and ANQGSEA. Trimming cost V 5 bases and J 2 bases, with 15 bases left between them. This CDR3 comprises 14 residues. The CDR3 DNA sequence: TGCAGCGTTCTCAGGGTTTTGGCTAACACTGAAGCTTTCTTT. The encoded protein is CSVLRVLANTEAFF.

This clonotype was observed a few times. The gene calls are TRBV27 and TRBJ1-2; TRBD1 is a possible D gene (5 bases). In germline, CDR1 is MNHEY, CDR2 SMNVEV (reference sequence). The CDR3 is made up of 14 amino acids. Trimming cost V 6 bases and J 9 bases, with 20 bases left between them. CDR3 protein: CASSHIGGDLSYTF. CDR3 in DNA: TGTGCCAGCAGCCATATCGGAGGGGATCTAAGCTACACCTTC.

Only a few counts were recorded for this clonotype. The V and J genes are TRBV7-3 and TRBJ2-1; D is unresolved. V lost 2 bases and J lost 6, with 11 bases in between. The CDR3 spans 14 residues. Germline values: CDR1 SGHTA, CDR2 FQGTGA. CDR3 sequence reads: CASSLEAGSNEQFF. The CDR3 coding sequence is TGTGCCAGCAGCTTAGAGGCAGGAAGCAATGAGCAGTTCTTC. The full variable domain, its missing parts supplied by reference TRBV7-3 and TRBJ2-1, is GAGVSQTPSNKVTEKGKYVELRCDPISGHTALYWYRQSLGQGPEFLIYFQGTGAADDSGLPNDRFFAVRPEGSVSTLKIQRTERGDSAVYLCASSLEAGSNEQFFGPGTRLTVL.

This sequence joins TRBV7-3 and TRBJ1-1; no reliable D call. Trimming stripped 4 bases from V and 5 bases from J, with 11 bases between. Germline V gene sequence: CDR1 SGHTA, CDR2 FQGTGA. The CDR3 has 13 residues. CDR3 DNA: TGTGCCAGCAGCTCCGAGGGCACGACTGAAGCTTTCTTT. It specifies CASSSEGTTEAFF. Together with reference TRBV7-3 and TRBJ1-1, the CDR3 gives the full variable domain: GAGVSQTPSNKVTEKGKYVELRCDPISGHTALYWYRQSLGQGPEFLIYFQGTGAADDSGLPNDRFFAVRPEGSVSTLKIQRTERGDSAVYLCASSSEGTTEAFFGQGTRLTVV.

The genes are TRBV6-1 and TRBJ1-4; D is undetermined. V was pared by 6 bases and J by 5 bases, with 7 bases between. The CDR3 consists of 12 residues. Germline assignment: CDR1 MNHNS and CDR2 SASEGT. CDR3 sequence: CASRSQNEKLFF. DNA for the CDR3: TGTGCCAGCAGATCGCAGAATGAAAAACTGTTTTTT.

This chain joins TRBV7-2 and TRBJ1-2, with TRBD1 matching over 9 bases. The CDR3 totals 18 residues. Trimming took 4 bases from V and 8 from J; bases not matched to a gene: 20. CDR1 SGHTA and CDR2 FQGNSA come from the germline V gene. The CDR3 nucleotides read TGTGCCAGCAGCTCGTATCCGGGACAGGGTAGTTTATCGGCGGGCTACACCTTC. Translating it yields CASSSYPGQGSLSAGYTF.

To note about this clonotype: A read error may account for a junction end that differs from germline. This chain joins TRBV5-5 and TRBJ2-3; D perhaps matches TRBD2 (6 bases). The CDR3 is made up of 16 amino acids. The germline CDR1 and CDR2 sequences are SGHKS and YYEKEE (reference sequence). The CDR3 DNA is TGCGCCAGCAGCAGACCGGGGGTTCGACTACCTGATACGCAGTATTTT. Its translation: CASSRPGVRLPDTQYF.

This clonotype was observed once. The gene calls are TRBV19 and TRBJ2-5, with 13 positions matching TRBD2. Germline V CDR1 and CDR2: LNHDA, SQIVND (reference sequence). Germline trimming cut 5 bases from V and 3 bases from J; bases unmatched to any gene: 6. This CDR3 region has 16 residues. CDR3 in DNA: TGTGCCAGTAGTCCAGGACTAGCGGGAGTTAAAGAGACCCAGTACTTC. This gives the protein CASSPGLAGVKETQYF. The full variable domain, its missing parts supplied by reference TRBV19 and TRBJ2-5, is DGGITQSPKYLFRKEGQNVTLSCEQNLNHDAMYWYRQDPGQGLRLIYYSQIVNDFQKGDIAEGYSVSREKKESFPLTVTSAQKNPTAFYLCASSPGLAGVKETQYFGPGTRLLVL.

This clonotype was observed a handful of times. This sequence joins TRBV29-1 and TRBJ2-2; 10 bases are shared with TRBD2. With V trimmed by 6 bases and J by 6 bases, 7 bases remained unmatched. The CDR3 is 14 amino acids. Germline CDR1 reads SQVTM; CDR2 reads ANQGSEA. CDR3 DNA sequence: TGCAGCGTCCAGCGGGGGGGCAGGGCCGGGGAGCTGTTTTTT. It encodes CSVQRGGRAGELFF.

This chain's CDR3 is CASSYSITGYQPQHF. CDR3 in DNA: TGTGCCAGCAGTTACTCGATAACAGGCTACCAGCCCCAGCATTTT. The rearrangement links TRBV6-2 or TRBV6-3 to TRBJ1-5, with D perhaps TRBD1 (5 bases). Between the trimmed V and J ends, which lost 0 bases and 7 bases, there was a span of 13 bases. Germline V CDR1 and CDR2: MNHEY, SVGEGT. This CDR3 contains 15 residues.

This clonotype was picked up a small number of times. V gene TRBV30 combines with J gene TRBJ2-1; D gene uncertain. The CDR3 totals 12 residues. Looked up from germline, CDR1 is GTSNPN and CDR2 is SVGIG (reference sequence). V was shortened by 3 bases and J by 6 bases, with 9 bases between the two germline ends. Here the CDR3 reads CAWSGLPNEQFF. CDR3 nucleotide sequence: TGTGCCTGGAGCGGTTTACCCAATGAGCAGTTCTTC.

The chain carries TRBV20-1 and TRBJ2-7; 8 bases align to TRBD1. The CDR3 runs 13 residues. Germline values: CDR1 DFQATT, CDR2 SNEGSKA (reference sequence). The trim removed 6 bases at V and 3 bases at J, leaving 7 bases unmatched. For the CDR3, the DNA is TGCAGTGCCAGGACAGGGTTTTACTACGAGCAGTACTTC. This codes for CSARTGFYYEQYF.

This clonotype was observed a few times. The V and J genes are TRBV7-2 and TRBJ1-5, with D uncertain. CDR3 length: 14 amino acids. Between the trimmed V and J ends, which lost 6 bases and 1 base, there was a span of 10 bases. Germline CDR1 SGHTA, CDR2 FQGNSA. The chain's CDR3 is CASRPDVSNQPQHF. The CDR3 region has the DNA TGTGCCAGCAGACCGGACGTGAGCAATCAGCCCCAGCATTTT.

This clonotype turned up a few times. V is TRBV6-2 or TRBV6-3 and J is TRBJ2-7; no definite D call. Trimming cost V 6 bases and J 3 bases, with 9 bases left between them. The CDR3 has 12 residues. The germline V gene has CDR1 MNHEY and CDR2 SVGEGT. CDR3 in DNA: TGTGCCAGCAGCGACCCTCTCTACGAGCAGTACTTC. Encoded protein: CASSDPLYEQYF.

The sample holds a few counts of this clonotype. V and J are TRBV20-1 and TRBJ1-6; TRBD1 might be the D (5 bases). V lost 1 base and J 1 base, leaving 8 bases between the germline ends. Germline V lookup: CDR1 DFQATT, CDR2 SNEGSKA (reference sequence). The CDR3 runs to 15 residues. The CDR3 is CSARGTISYNSPLHF. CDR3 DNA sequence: TGCAGTGCTAGAGGGACAATATCCTATAATTCACCCCTCCACTTT.

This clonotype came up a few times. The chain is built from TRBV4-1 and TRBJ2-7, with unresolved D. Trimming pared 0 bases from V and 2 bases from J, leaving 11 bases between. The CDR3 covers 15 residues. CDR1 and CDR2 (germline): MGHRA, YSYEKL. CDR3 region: CASSQEGTHTYEQYF. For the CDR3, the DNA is TGCGCCAGCAGCCAAGAAGGCACCCATACCTACGAGCAGTACTTC.

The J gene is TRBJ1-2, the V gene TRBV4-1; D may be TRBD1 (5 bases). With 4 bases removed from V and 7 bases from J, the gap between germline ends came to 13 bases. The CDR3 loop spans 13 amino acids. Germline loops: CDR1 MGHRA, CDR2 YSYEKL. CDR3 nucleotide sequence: TGCGCCAGCAGCCGGGGGACCGTCGGTGGCTACACCTTC. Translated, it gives CASSRGTVGGYTF.

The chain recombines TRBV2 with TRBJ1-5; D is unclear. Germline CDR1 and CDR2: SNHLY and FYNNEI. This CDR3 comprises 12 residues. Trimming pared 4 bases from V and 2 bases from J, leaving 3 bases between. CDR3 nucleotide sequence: TGTGCCAGCAGTGGCCGCAATCAGCCCCAGCATTTT. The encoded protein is CASSGRNQPQHF.

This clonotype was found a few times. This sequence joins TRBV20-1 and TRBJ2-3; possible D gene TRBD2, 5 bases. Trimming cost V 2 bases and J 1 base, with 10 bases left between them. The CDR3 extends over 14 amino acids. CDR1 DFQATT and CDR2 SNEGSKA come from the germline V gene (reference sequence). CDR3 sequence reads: CSARRAGGTDTQYF. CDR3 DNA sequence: TGCAGTGCTAGACGGGCGGGTGGCACAGATACGCAGTATTTT.

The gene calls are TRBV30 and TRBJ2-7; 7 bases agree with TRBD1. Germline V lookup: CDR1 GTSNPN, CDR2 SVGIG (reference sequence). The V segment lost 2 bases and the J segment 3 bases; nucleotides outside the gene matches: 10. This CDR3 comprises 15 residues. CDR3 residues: CAWSSTTRGRYEQYF. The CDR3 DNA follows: TGTGCCTGGAGTTCGACTACGAGGGGGCGCTACGAGCAGTACTTC.

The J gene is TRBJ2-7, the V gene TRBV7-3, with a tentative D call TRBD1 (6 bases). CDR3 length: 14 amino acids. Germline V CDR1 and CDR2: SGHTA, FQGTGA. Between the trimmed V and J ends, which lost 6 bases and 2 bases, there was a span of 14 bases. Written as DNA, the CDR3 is TGTGCCAGCAGTCGAGACAGGTTAACCTACGAGCAGTACTTC. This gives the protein CASSRDRLTYEQYF.

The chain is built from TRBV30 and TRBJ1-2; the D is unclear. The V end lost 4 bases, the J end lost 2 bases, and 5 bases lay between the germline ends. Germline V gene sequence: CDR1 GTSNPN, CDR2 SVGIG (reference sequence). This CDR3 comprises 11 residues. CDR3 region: CAWTSNYGYTF. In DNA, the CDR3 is TGTGCCTGGACCTCCAACTATGGCTACACCTTC.

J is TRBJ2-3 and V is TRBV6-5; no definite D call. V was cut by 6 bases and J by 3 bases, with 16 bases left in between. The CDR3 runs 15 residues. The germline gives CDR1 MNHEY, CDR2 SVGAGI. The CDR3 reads CASSPDLPRTDTQYF. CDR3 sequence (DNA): TGTGCCAGCAGCCCTGACCTCCCACGGACAGATACGCAGTATTTT.

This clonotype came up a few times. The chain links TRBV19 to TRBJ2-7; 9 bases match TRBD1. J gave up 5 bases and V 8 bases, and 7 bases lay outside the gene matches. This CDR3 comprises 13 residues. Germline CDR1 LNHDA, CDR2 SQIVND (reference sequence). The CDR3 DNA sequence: TGTGCCAGTCAAAGGACAGGGGAAGACGAGCAGTACTTC. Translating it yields CASQRTGEDEQYF.

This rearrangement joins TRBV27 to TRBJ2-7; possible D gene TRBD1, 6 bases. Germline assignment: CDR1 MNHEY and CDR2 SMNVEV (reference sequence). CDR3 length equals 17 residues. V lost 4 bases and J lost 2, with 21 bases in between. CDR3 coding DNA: TGTGCCAGCAGTTCCCTAGGGGGACCATTAATCCCCTACGAGCAGTACTTC. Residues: CASSSLGGPLIPYEQYF.

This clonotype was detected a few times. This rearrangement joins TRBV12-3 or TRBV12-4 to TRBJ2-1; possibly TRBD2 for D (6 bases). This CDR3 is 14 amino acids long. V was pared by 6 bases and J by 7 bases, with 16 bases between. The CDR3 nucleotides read TGTGCCAGCAGCCCCGGAGGGCGCGAAAATGAGCAGTTCTTC. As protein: CASSPGGRENEQFF.

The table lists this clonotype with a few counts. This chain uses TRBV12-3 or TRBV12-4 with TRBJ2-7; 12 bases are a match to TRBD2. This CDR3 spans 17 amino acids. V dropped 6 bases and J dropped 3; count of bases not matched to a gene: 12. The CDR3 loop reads CASSSYPRLAGDYEQYF. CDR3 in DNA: TGTGCCAGCAGCTCTTATCCGAGACTAGCGGGAGACTACGAGCAGTACTTC.

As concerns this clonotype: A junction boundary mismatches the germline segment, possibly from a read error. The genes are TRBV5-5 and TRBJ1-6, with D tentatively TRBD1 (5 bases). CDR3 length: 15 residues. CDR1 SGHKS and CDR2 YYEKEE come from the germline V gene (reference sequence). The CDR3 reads CASRERSSYNSALHF. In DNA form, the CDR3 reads TGCGCCAGCAGGGAACGGAGCTCCTATAATTCAGCCCTCCACTTT.

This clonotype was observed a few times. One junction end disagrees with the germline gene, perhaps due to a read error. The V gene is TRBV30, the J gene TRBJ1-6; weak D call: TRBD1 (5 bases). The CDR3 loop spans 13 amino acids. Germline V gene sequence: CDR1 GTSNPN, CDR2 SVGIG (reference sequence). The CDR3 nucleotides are TGTGCCTTTGCTGGACAAAACAATTCACCCCTTCACTTT. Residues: CAFAGQNNSPLHF.

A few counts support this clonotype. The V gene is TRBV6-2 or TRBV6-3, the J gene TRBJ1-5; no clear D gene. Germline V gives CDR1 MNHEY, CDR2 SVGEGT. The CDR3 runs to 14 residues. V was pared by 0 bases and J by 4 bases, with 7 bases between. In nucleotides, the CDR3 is TGTGCCAGCAGTTACTCGCCGGGGAATCAGCCCCAGCATTTT. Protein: CASSYSPGNQPQHF.